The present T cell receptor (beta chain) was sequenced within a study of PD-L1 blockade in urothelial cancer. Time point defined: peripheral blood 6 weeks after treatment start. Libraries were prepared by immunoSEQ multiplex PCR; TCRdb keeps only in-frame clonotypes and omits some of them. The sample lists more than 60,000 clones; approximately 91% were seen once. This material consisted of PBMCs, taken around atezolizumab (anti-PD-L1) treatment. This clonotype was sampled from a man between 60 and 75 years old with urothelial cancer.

CDR3 sequence reads: CSVDPSSVSPYNEQFF. The CDR3 coding sequence is TGCAGCGTTGACCCCTCTAGCGTCAGCCCCTACAATGAGCAGTTCTTC. The chain joins TRBV29-1 to TRBJ2-1; D may be TRBD2 (6 bases). The CDR3 loop spans 16 amino acids. The germline CDR1 and CDR2 sequences are SQVTM and ANQGSEA. V gave up 3 bases and J gave up 2 bases, with 17 bases separating them.